Presented here are 11 T cell receptor beta chains from one specimen sequenced in a study of T cells after yellow fever vaccination. TCRdb reprocessed the 5' RACE reads via MiXCR and lists one record per CDR3 protein. The sample has 170,000 or so distinct CDR3 sequences; about 6% are singletons. The sequenced sample was CD4+ T cells sorted from PBMCs, obtained on the day of the first yellow fever vaccination. The receptors derive from a man aged 18 to 30 who received the YFV17D yellow fever vaccine.

This clonotype came up many times. This chain links TRBV9 with TRBJ2-7, with a possible D match to TRBD1 (6 bases). The CDR3 runs to 18 residues. In germline, CDR1 is SGDLS, CDR2 YYNGEE. V dropped 3 bases and J dropped 4 bases, with 26 bases sitting between them. In nucleotides, the CDR3 is TGTGCCAGCAGCGCCACACTCGACAGGCAGGTCTCATCTTACGAGCAGTACGTC. Translating it yields CASSATLDRQVSSYEQYV.

The chain couples TRBV11-2 to TRBJ1-1; 7 nucleotides line up with TRBD1. There are 16 residues in the CDR3. CDR1 SGHAT and CDR2 FQNNGV come from the germline V gene. V shed 0 bases, J shed 10 bases, and the junction held 14 bases outside the gene matches. This chain's CDR3 is CASSLEPAGGGIGAFF. The CDR3 region has the DNA TGTGCCAGCAGCTTAGAGCCGGCAGGGGGTGGGATAGGAGCTTTCTTT. The variable domain in full, with the rest retrieved from reference TRBV11-2 and TRBJ1-1, is EAGVAQSPRYKIIEKRQSVAFWCNPISGHATLYWYQQILGQGPKLLIQFQNNGVVDDSQLPKDRFSAERLKGVDSTLKIQPAKLEDSAVYLCASSLEPAGGGIGAFFGQGTRLTVV.

This clonotype was recorded a few times. The CDR3 DNA is TGCGCCAGCAGCCAAGGCCTTAGGGAGCAGTTCTTC. This codes for CASSQGLREQFF. The chain links TRBV4-1 to TRBJ2-1; no firm D call. The CDR3 spans 12 residues. CDR1 MGHRA and CDR2 YSYEKL come from the germline V gene. V lost 1 base and J lost 10, with 8 bases in between.

The J gene is TRBJ2-1, the V gene TRBV5-1, with a weak D call TRBD2 (6 bases). The CDR3 spans 14 residues. CDR1 is SGHRS, CDR2 YFSETQ, per germline. V was shortened by 5 bases and J by 5 bases, with 14 bases between the two germline ends. The CDR3 reads CASSDGGPNNEQFF. The CDR3 DNA sequence: TGCGCCAGCAGTGACGGGGGTCCGAACAATGAGCAGTTCTTC.

The rearrangement uses TRBV5-1 and TRBJ2-1; 8 bases fit TRBD1. Germline values: CDR1 SGHRS, CDR2 YFSETQ. V trimming: 2 bases; J trimming: 8 bases; junction bases outside the gene matches: 12. This CDR3 is 16 amino acids long. The CDR3, as DNA: TGCGCCAGCAGCTTAAACGACAGGGGTTTACGGTATGAGCAGTTCTTC. It yields the protein CASSLNDRGLRYEQFF.

This clonotype appeared a few times. V is TRBV7-3 and J is TRBJ2-5; D unresolved. The CDR3 sequence is 15 residues long. Germline CDR1 is SGHTA and CDR2 is FQGTGA. Trimming removed 1 base from V and 5 bases from J, with 14 bases in between. The CDR3 here is CASSLKIGPSETQYF. DNA of the CDR3: TGTGCCAGCAGCTTAAAGATAGGGCCATCGGAGACCCAGTACTTC.

The rearrangement links TRBV28 to TRBJ2-3; D is unclear. The CDR3 runs to 10 residues. Trimming removed 5 bases from V and 10 bases from J, with 7 bases in between. Germline V CDR1 and CDR2: MDHEN, SYDVKM. The CDR3: CASSDRSQYF. Written as DNA, the CDR3 is TGTGCCAGCAGTGATCGATCGCAGTATTTT.

This clonotype came up a few times. The chain recombines TRBV7-3 with TRBJ1-4, with TRBD1 matching over 9 bases. The CDR3 has 16 residues. Per the germline V gene, CDR1 is SGHTA and CDR2 is FQGTGA. Trimming removed 2 bases from V and 4 bases from J; junction bases left unmatched: 5. The CDR3 sequence is CASSLEQGANNEKLFF. The CDR3 nucleotides read TGTGCCAGCAGCTTAGAACAGGGGGCTAATAATGAAAAACTGTTTTTT.

This chain links TRBV24-1 with TRBJ2-1, with TRBD2 matching over 7 bases. V was clipped by 0 bases and J by 8 bases; unmatched bases: 9. The germline CDR1 and CDR2 sequences are KGHDR and SFDVKD. The CDR3 runs to 16 residues. The CDR3 loop is CATSDLRFGGGDEQFF. In DNA, the CDR3 is TGTGCCACCAGTGATTTGCGATTTGGGGGGGGTGATGAGCAGTTCTTC.

This clonotype has a count of ten or more. J is TRBJ2-4 and V is TRBV11-2, with 7 positions matching TRBD1. With 3 bases clipped from V and 1 base from J, the junction kept 3 bases outside the gene matches. In germline, CDR1 is SGHAT, CDR2 FQNNGV. This CDR3 region has 15 residues. CDR3 residues: CASSFDRDAKNIQYF. The CDR3 nucleotides are TGTGCCAGCAGCTTCGACAGGGATGCCAAAAACATTCAGTACTTC.

A few counts support this clonotype. The chain recombines TRBV11-1 with TRBJ2-3; TRBD2 matches at 13 bases. The ends lost 3 bases at V and 4 bases at J; junction bases unmatched: 10. The CDR3 extends over 18 amino acids. Per germline, CDR1 SGHAT and CDR2 FQDESV (reference sequence). The DNA for the CDR3 is TGTGCCAGCAGCTTGGGACTAGCGGGGACTGCCAGGCCAGATACGCAGTATTTT. Translating it yields CASSLGLAGTARPDTQYF.